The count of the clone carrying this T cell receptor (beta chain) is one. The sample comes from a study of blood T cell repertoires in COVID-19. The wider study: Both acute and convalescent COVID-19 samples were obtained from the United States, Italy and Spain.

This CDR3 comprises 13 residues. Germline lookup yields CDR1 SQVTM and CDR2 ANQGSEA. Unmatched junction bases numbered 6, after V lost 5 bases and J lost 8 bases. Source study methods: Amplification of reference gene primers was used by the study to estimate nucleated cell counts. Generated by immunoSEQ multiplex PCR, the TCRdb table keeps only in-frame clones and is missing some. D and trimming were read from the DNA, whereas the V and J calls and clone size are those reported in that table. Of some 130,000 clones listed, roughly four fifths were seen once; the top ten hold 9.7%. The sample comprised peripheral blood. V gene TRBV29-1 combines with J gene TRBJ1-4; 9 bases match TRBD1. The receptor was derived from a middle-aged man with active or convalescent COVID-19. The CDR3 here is CSVLGTGNEKLFF. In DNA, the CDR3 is TGCAGCGTTCTCGGGACAGGGAACGAAAAACTGTTTTTT.